This record looks at one T cell receptor (beta chain) sequence and its context. Its target is unknown. The trim removed 1 base at V and 3 bases at J, leaving 11 bases unmatched. CDR3 length: 19 residues. The germline V gene has CDR1 LGHNA and CDR2 YNFKEQ. The sample originates from a study of cytomegalovirus exposure and HLA in healthy donors. Study-wide points: A few of the chains that were CMV-associated were confirmed in vitro to be specific for CMV antigens. About 87% or about 30% of the time was how often most TCR beta V segments were productive, according to an earlier analysis. In a later analysis, compared with equally common non-associated chains, HLA-associated beta chains were more expanded. With later analysis, a missense DCLRE1C variant became linked to TCR beta V- and J-gene trimming.

Both 60 Vbeta primers and 13 Jbeta primers went into the PCR. Sequencing was performed with immunoSEQ multiplex PCR; in TCRdb, only in-frame clones are kept and a portion is missing. This sample has 150,000 or so clones, with approximately 80% found just once. Sequences were obtained from PBMCs. The chain links TRBV4-2 to TRBJ2-2; TRBD1 matches at 10 bases. This TCR came from a man aged 45-60 years in good health and CMV-seropositive. The CDR3 loop is CASSQVSGTGDFDTGELFF. DNA for the CDR3: TGTGCCAGCAGCCAAGTCTCCGGGACAGGGGACTTCGACACCGGGGAGCTGTTTTTT.